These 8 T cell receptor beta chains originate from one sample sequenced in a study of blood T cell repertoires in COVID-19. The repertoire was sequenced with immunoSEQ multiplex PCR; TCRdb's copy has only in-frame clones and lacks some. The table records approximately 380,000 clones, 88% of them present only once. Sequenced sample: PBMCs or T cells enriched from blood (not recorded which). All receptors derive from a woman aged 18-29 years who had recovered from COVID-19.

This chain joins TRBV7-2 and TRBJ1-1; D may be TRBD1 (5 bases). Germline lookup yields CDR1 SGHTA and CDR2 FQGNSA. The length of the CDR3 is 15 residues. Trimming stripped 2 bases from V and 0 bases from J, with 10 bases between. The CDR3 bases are TGTGCCAGCAGCTTATTAGGGGCCTTGAACACTGAAGCTTTCTTT. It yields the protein CASSLLGALNTEAFF.

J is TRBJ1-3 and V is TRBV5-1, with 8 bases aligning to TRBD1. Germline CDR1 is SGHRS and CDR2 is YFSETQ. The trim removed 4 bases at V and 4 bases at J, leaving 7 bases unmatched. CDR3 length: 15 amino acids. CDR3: CASSRGQGTGNTIYF. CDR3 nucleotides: TGCGCCAGCAGCCGAGGACAGGGAACAGGAAACACCATATATTTT.

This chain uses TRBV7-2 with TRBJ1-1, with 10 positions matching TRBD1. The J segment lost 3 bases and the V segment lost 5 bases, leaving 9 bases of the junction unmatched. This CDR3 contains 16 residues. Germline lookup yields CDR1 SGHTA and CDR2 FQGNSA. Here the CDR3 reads CASSPSGQGRYTEAFF. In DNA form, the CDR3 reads TGTGCCAGCAGCCCATCGGGACAGGGGAGATACACTGAAGCTTTCTTT.

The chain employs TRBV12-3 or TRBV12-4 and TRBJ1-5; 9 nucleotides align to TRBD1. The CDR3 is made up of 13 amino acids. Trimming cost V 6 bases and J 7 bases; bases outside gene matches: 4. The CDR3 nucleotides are TGTGCCAGCAGCAAGACAGGGGGGCAGCCCCAGCATTTT. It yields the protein CASSKTGGQPQHF.

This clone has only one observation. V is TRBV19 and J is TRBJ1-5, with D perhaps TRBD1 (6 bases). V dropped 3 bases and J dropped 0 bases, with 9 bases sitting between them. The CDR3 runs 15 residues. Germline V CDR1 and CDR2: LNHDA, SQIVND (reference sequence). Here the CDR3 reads CASSMTGLSNQPQHF. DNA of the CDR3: TGTGCCAGTAGTATGACAGGACTTAGCAATCAGCCCCAGCATTTT.

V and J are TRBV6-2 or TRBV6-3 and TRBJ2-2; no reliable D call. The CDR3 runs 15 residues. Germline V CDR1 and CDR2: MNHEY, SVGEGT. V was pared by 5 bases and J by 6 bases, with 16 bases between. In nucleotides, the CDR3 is TGTGCCAGCAGTACCCCCTCTTTTGCAGCCGGGGAGCTGTTTTTT. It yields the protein CASSTPSFAAGELFF.

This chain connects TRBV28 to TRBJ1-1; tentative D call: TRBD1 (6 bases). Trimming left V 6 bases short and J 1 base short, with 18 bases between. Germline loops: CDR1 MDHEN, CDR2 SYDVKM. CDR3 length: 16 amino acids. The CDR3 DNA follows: TGTGCCAGCAGAGACCAGGGGCATGGATGGAACACTGAAGCTTTCTTT. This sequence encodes CASRDQGHGWNTEAFF.

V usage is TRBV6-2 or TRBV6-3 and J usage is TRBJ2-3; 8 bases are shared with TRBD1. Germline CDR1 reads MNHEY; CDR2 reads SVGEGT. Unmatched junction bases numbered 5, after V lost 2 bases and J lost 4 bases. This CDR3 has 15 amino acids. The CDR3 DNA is TGTGCCAGCAGTTACGACAGGGGATACCCAGATACGCAGTATTTT. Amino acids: CASSYDRGYPDTQYF.